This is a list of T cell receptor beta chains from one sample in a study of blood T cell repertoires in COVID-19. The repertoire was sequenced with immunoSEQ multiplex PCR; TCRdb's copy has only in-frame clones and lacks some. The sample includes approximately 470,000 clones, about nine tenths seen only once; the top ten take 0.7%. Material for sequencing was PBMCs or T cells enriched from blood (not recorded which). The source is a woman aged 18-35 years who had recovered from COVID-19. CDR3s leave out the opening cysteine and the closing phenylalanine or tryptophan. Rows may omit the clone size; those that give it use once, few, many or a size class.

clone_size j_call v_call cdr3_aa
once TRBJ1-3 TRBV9 ASSADQGYSGNTIY
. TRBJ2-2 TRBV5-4 ASSLGLTGELF
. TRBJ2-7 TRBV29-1 SVFGAVTYEQY
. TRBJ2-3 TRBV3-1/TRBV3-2 ASSQDVGLAGGLQY
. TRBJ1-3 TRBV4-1 ASSPLSFSGNTIY
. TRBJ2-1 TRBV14 ASSQDMRDWQF
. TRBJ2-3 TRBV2 ASRVGQALTDTQY
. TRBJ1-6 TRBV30 AWAGTSSSPLH
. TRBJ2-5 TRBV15 ATSRGDRQETQY
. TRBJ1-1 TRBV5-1 ASSLRGFEGNTEAF
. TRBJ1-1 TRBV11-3 ASSLGGDAMNTEAF
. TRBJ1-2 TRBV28 ASSSMGGVVGYT
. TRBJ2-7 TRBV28 ASNKPQGARYEQY
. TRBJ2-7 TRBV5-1 ASSLEGGYEQY
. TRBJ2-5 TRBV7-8 ASSLNARGLGETQY
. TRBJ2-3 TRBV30 AYHRVTDTQY
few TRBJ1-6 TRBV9 ASSTTGLYNSPLH
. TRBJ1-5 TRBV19 ASRRGGTGGNQPQH
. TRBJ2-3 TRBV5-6 ASSLRLATPDTQY
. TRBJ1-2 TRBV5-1 ASSEDRAGGGYT
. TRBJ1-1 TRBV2 ASSAAGNTEAF
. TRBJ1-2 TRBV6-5 ASSYSRGGEGYT
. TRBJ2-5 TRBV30 AWSVQGETQY
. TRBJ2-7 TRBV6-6 ASSYAGQGSDEQY
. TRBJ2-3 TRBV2 ASSELASGGADTQY
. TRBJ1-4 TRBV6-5 ASSYSRDEKLF
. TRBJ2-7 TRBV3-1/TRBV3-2 ASSQWIPGQGGEQY
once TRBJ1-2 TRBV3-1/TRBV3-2 ASSQEDRNYGYT
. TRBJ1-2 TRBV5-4 ASSGQGGGYT
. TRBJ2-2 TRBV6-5 ASSLTTGELF
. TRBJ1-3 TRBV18 ASSPSFQGTGNTIY
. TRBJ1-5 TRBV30 AWSVSWQYNQPQH
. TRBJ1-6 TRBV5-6 ASSQGTGVNSPLH
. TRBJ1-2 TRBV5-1 ASSLEGRGAYGYT
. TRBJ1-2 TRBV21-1 ASLPGRGDGYT
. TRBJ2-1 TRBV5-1 ASSLVQGQEGEQF